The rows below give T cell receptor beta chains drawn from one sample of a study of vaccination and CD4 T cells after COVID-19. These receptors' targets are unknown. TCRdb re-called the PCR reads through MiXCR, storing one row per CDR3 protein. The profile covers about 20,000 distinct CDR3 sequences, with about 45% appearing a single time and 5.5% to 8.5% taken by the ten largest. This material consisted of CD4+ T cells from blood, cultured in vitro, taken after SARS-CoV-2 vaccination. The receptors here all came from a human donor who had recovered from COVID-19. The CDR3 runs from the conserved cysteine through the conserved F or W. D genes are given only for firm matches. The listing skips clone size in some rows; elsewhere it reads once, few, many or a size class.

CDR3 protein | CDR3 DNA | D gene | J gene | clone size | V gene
CASSLRGLSSRIQETQYF | TGTGCCAGCAGCTTAAGAGGACTAAGTTCGCGGATCCAAGAGACCCAGTACTTC | . | TRBJ2-5 | . | TRBV11-3
CASRERWREGKDTQYF | TGTGCCAGCAGGGAGCGGTGGCGGGAGGGTAAAGATACGCAGTATTTT | TRBD2 | TRBJ2-3 | . | TRBV6-1
CASSLDRGSGNTIYF | TGTGCCAGCAGTTTGGACAGGGGATCAGGAAACACCATATATTTT | TRBD1 | TRBJ1-3 | once | TRBV27
CATRRELTNEKLFF | TGTGCCACCCGACGGGAACTCACGAATGAAAAACTGTTTTTT | . | TRBJ1-4 | . | TRBV27
CASSLYDYTETQYF | TGTGCCAGCAGTTTATACGATTATACTGAGACCCAGTACTTC | . | TRBJ2-5 | few | TRBV6-5
CASSLVQGDYEQYF | TGTGCCAGCAGCTTAGTACAGGGTGACTACGAGCAGTACTTC | . | TRBJ2-7 | once | TRBV7-2
CASWGGWDRRSYEQYF | TGTGCCAGCTGGGGAGGTTGGGACAGGAGATCCTACGAGCAGTACTTC | TRBD1 | TRBJ2-7 | few | TRBV6-1
CASSPLASNEQFF | TGTGCCAGCAGCCCCCTGGCCTCCAATGAGCAGTTCTTC | . | TRBJ2-1 | few | TRBV7-7
CASSYTKQGGQYF | TGTGCCAGCAGTTACACGAAACAGGGTGGGCAGTACTTC | . | TRBJ2-7 | few | TRBV6-5
CASSLDPNTEAFF | TGTGCCAGCAGCTTAGACCCGAACACTGAAGCTTTCTTT | . | TRBJ1-1 | . | TRBV7-2
CASSPGPSPHGTEAFF | TGTGCCAGCAGCCCGGGACCTAGCCCCCATGGCACTGAAGCTTTCTTT | . | TRBJ1-1 | . | TRBV7-3
CASSLAGMETQYF | TGTGCCAGCAGCTTGGCAGGGATGGAGACCCAGTACTTC | . | TRBJ2-5 | . | TRBV5-8
CASSRGGTYEQYF | TGTGCCAGCAGTCGCGGTGGAACCTACGAGCAGTACTTC | . | TRBJ2-7 | few | TRBV27
CASSYSSHTDTQYF | TGTGCCAGCAGTTACTCCTCGCACACAGATACGCAGTATTTT | . | TRBJ2-3 | once | TRBV6-5
CATSDPTQETQYF | TGTGCCACCAGTGACCCAACTCAAGAGACCCAGTACTTC | . | TRBJ2-5 | . | TRBV24-1
CASSIVGAEYGYTF | TGTGCCAGTAGTATAGTCGGGGCCGAATATGGCTACACCTTC | . | TRBJ1-2 | . | TRBV19
CASSLSIGLHTGELFF | TGTGCCAGCAGTTTATCCATCGGACTCCACACCGGGGAGCTGTTTTTT | . | TRBJ2-2 | . | TRBV12-3/TRBV12-4
CASSLTRQETQYF | TGTGCCAGCTCCCTGACCCGCCAAGAGACCCAGTACTTC | . | TRBJ2-5 | . | TRBV4-2
CASKDDNSNQPQHF | TGTGCCAGCAAGGACGATAATAGCAATCAGCCCCAGCATTTT | . | TRBJ1-5 | few | TRBV6-2/TRBV6-3
CAISESGRGDSDTQYF | TGTGCCATCAGTGAGTCGGGCAGGGGGGATTCAGATACGCAGTATTTT | . | TRBJ2-3 | few | TRBV10-3
CASYTAVNYGYTF | TGTGCCAGCTACACGGCGGTTAACTATGGCTACACCTTC | . | TRBJ1-2 | few | TRBV6-2/TRBV6-3
CASSLGMGGRLNTEAFF | TGTGCCAGCAGCTTAGGAATGGGCGGCAGGCTGAACACTGAAGCTTTCTTT | . | TRBJ1-1 | . | TRBV11-2
CASSPGTANQPQHF | TGTGCCAGCAGTCCGGGGACTGCGAATCAGCCCCAGCATTTT | . | TRBJ1-5 | . | TRBV28
CASSAFYRGPQPQHF | TGTGCCAGCAGTGCATTCTACAGGGGGCCTCAGCCCCAGCATTTT | TRBD1 | TRBJ1-5 | . | TRBV6-1
CASSADGAGRETQYF | TGTGCCAGCAGTGCAGACGGGGCGGGTAGGGAGACCCAGTACTTC | . | TRBJ2-5 | . | TRBV27
CASRLGRSNTEAFF | TGTGCCAGCAGGCTGGGACGGTCGAACACTGAAGCTTTCTTT | . | TRBJ1-1 | few | TRBV6-1
CASSLGLAGGHNEQFF | TGTGCCAGCAGCTTAGGTCTAGCGGGAGGGCACAATGAGCAGTTCTTC | TRBD2 | TRBJ2-1 | . | TRBV7-2
CASSLEWGDREARAFF | TGTGCCAGCAGCCTCGAGTGGGGGGACAGGGAGGCAAGAGCTTTCTTT | TRBD1 | TRBJ1-1 | . | TRBV11-3
CASSERGLNTEAFF | TGTGCCAGCAGTGAAAGGGGATTGAACACTGAAGCTTTCTTT | . | TRBJ1-1 | . | TRBV6-1
CASMAGVVSYEQYF | TGTGCCAGCATGGCAGGGGTAGTGTCCTACGAGCAGTACTTC | . | TRBJ2-7 | few | TRBV2
CSARTRGFPSYEQYF | TGCAGTGCTAGGACCAGGGGGTTCCCCTCCTACGAGCAGTACTTC | TRBD1 | TRBJ2-7 | . | TRBV20-1
CASSLSGTPSNTGELFF | TGCGCCAGCAGCTTAAGCGGGACACCTTCGAACACCGGGGAGCTGTTTTTT | . | TRBJ2-2 | once | TRBV5-1
CASSRTGHGYTF | TGTGCCAGTAGTAGGACAGGGCACGGCTACACCTTC | TRBD1 | TRBJ1-2 | . | TRBV19
CASSRTGGDTSFF | TGTGCCAGCAGCAGAACAGGGGGCGATACATCTTTCTTT | TRBD1 | TRBJ1-1 | . | TRBV7-9
CSAWTSGTYNEQFF | TGCAGTGCATGGACTAGCGGGACCTACAATGAGCAGTTCTTC | TRBD2 | TRBJ2-1 | few | TRBV20-1
CASTISGTYSNQPQHF | TGTGCCAGTACCATTTCAGGGACGTATAGCAATCAGCCCCAGCATTTT | . | TRBJ1-5 | . | TRBV19
CASSALSIRDHNSPLHF | TGTGCCAGCAGCGCACTTAGCATCAGGGACCATAATTCACCCCTCCACTTT | . | TRBJ1-6 | few | TRBV7-8
CSAPGQDLNTEAFF | TGCAGTGCTCCGGGGCAGGATTTGAACACTGAAGCTTTCTTT | . | TRBJ1-1 | few | TRBV20-1
CASSLGSGTELHF | TGTGCCAGCAGCTTAGGGTCCGGGACAGAGCTCCACTTT | TRBD1 | TRBJ1-6 | few | TRBV7-8
CASSPQGAAQPQHF | TGTGCCAGCAGTCCTCAGGGGGCGGCTCAGCCCCAGCATTTT | TRBD1 | TRBJ1-5 | . | TRBV12-3/TRBV12-4
CATSRDIAESEQYF | TGTGCCACCAGCAGAGACATCGCAGAATCCGAGCAGTACTTC | . | TRBJ2-7 | few | TRBV15
CASSPRGLAGGPVGKNIQYF | TGTGCCAGCAGCCCAAGAGGCCTAGCGGGAGGGCCTGTAGGCAAAAACATTCAGTACTTC | TRBD2 | TRBJ2-4 | once | TRBV7-8